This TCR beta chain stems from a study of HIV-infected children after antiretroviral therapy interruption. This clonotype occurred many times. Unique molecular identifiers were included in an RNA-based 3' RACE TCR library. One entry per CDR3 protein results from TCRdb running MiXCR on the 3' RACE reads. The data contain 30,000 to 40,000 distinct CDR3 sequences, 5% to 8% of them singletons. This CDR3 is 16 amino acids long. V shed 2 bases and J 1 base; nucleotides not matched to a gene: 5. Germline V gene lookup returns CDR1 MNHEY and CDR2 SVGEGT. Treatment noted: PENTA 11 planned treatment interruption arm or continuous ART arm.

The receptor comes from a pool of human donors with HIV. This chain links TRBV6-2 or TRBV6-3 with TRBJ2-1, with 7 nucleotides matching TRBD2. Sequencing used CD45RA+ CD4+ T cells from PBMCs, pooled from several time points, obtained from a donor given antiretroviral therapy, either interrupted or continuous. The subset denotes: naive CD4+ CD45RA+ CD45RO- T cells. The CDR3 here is CASSYGGVASYNEQFF. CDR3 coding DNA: TGTGCCAGCAGTTACGGGGGGGTTGCTTCCTACAATGAGCAGTTCTTC.